Shown below are 2 T cell receptor beta chains from a single sample sequenced in a study of regulatory T cells in long-lasting Graves disease. Assembly of TCR beta libraries relied on iRepertoire HTBI primers together with Arm-PCR of CDR3 regions. TCRdb processed the multiplex PCR reads anew with MiXCR; each CDR3 protein has one entry. The data show hundreds of thousands of distinct CDR3 sequences, approximately 22% seen once. Indicated time point: persistent/refractory GD, antithyroid drugs over 5 years with positive TRAb. Generation of the TCR library employed RNA extracted from PBMCs. Sequences were derived from peripheral blood mononuclear cells (PBMCs), sampled when the disease was refractory, from a patient treated with antithyroid drugs. These receptors were obtained from a female donor with Graves disease.

This rearrangement joins TRBV7-9 to TRBJ1-2; D is uncertain. This CDR3 is built from 16 residues. V dropped 5 bases and J dropped 4 bases, with 20 bases sitting between them. CDR1 and CDR2 (germline): SEHNR, FQNEAQ (reference sequence). The DNA of the CDR3 is TGTGCCAGCAGCCAACCACCCTCGGAAGGGTCCTATGGCTACACCTTC. This codes for CASSQPPSEGSYGYTF. Drawing the rest from reference TRBV7-9 and TRBJ1-2, the complete variable domain is DTGVSQNPRHKITKRGQNVTFRCDPISEHNRLYWYRQTLGQGPEFLTYFQNEAQLEKSRLLSDRFSAERPKGSFSTLEIQRTEQGDSAMYLCASSQPPSEGSYGYTFGSGTRLTVV.

A remark on this clonotype: The CDR3 ends on some other residue instead of the conserved phenylalanine or tryptophan, so this is likely a read error. V usage is TRBV28 and J usage is TRBJ2-7; TRBD2 matches at 9 bases. Germline loops: CDR1 MDHEN, CDR2 SYDVKM. The CDR3 runs 17 residues. V was pared by 3 bases and J by 3 bases, with 12 bases of the junction left unmatched. CDR3 nucleotide sequence: TGTGCCAGCAGTTTGGCTCCGAGACTAGCGGCAGACTACGAGCAGTACCTC. It is translated as CASSLAPRLAADYEQYL.